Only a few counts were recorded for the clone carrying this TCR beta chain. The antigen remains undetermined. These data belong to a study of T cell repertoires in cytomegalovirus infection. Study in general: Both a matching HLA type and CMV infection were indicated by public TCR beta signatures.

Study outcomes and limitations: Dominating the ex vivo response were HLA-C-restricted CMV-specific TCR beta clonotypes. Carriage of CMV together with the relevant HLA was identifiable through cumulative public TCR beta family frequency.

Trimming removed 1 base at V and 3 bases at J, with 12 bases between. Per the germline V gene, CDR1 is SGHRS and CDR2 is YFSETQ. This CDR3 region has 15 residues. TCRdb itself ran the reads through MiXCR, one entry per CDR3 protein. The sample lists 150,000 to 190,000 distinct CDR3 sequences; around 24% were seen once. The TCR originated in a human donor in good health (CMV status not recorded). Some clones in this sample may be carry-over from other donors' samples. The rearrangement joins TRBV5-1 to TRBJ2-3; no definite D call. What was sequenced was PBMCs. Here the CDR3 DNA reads TGCGCCAGCAGCTTGCTGACAAGGGATACAGATACGCAGTATTTT. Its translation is CASSLLTRDTDTQYF.